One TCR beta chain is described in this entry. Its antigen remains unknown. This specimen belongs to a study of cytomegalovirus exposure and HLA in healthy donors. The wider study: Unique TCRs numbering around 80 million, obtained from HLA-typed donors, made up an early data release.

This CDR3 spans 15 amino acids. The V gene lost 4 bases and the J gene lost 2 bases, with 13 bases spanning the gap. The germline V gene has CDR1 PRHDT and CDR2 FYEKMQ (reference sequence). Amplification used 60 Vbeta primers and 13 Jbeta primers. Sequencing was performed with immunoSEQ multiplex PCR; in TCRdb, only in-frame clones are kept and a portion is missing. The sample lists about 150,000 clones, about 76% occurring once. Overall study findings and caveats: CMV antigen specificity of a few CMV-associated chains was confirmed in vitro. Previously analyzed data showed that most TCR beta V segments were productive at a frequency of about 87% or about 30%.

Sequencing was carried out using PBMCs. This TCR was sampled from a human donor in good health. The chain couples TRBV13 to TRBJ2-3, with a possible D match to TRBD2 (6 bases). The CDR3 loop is CASSSRKDYTDTQYF. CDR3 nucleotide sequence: TGTGCCAGCAGCTCCAGAAAGGACTACACAGATACGCAGTATTTT.